This T cell receptor beta chain emerged from a study of blood T cell repertoires in COVID-19. Across the study: Researchers got acute and convalescent COVID-19 samples from the United States, Italy and Spain.

Repertoires were generated with immunoSEQ multiplex PCR, while TCRdb's copy carries only in-frame clones and drops some. The sample lists 100,000 to 150,000 clones; less than 90% were seen once. Germline values: CDR1 SGHDT, CDR2 YYEEEE. The germline V and J ends were trimmed by 4 bases and 2 bases, with 15 bases remaining between them. The CDR3 runs to 15 residues. Recruitment covered 20 to 25 US areas and drew participants whose ages spanned roughly 18 to 100 years. Assignment of participants to cohorts was predicated upon participant-reported clinical history. The V gene is TRBV5-6, the J gene TRBJ1-2; D is ambiguous. This TCR was sampled from a woman in her forties or fifties who had recovered from COVID-19. The sample taken for sequencing was PBMCs or T cells enriched from blood (not recorded which). The chain's CDR3 is CASSRLPAGNYGYTF. DNA for the CDR3: TGTGCCAGCAGCCGGCTCCCGGCAGGAAACTATGGCTACACCTTC.